The next 18 T cell receptor beta chains were all read from a single sample in a study of cytomegalovirus exposure and HLA in healthy donors (dated by TCRdb to about 2017). The method behind the library was the immunoSEQ multiplex PCR assay. For the multiplex PCR, a mixture combining 60 forward primers for TCR Vbeta segments and 13 reverse primers for TCR Jbeta segments was used. Imported from immuneACCESS, the table was reduced by TCRdb to in-frame sequences with V and J called. These copies leave out some clones; in studies compared against another copy, an unresolved V gene accounts for under half, and the cause of the remainder is not known. Present in this sample are some 140,000 clones, around 83% of which were seen just once. Under 7% of the sample lies in the top ten. The sequenced material came from PBMCs. The receptors originated from a young woman in good health and CMV-seropositive.

This chain connects TRBV2 to TRBJ2-7, with 13 bases aligning to TRBD2. The CDR3 has 14 residues. CDR1 is SNHLY and CDR2 is FYNNEI in the germline V gene. The junction had 2 bases not matched to a gene; V was cut back by 3 bases and J by 6 bases. The CDR3 DNA reads as TGTGCCAGCAGTGAGACTAGCGGGAGGCCCGAGCAGTACTTC. Translating gives CASSETSGRPEQYF. The whole variable domain, filled in from reference TRBV2 and TRBJ2-7, reads EPEVTQTPSHQVTQMGQEVILRCVPISNHLYFYWYRQILGQKVEFLVSFYNNEISEKSEIFDDQFSVERPDGSNFTLKIRSTKLEDSAMYFCASSETSGRPEQYFGPGTRLTVT.

The CDR3 DNA sequence: TGCGCCAGCAGCTTAGGAGGGTCCAATGAGCAGTTCTTC. It yields the protein CASSLGGSNEQFF. The genes are TRBV5-1 and TRBJ2-1; D possibly corresponds to TRBD2 (6 bases). CDR1 and CDR2 from the germline V gene are SGHRS and YFSETQ. The V gene lost 2 bases and the J gene lost 6 bases, with 9 bases spanning the gap. This CDR3 spans 13 amino acids.

V usage is TRBV27 and J usage is TRBJ1-5, with D unclear. The CDR3 is 12 residues long. Germline V gene sequence: CDR1 MNHEY, CDR2 SMNVEV (reference sequence). Trimming stripped 2 bases from V and 6 bases from J, with 5 bases between. In DNA form, the CDR3 reads TGTGCCAGCAGTTTAAGAGGTCAGCCCCAGCATTTT. Amino acid sequence: CASSLRGQPQHF.

The chain uses TRBV5-1 and TRBJ2-7; TRBD2 aligns across 7 bases. Germline CDR1 reads SGHRS; CDR2 reads YFSETQ. The CDR3 is 15 residues long. J was trimmed by 5 bases and V by 2 bases; bases with no gene match: 10. The DNA of the CDR3 is TGCGCCAGCAGCTTCAATGGCGGGGGACGAAACGAGCAGTACTTC. This encodes CASSFNGGGRNEQYF.

The chain joins TRBV9 to TRBJ1-1; D may be TRBD1 (6 bases). There are 13 residues in the CDR3. CDR1 and CDR2 (germline): SGDLS, YYNGEE. The V end was cut by 0 bases, the J end by 4 bases, with 7 bases between. In nucleotides, the CDR3 is TGTGCCAGCAGCGTAGAAGGGGGCACTGAAGCTTTCTTT. Its translation: CASSVEGGTEAFF.

This CDR3 is CASSAGRYIQYF. The CDR3 coding sequence is TGTGCCAGCAGTGCAGGGAGGTACATTCAGTACTTC. The chain joins TRBV2 to TRBJ2-4, with a weak D call TRBD2 (6 bases). Germline CDR1 is SNHLY and CDR2 is FYNNEI. The V and J ends lost 4 bases and 8 bases respectively, with 9 bases between them. The CDR3 contains 12 residues.

V and J are TRBV29-1 and TRBJ2-5; the D gene is possibly TRBD1 (6 bases). V lost 7 bases and J lost 1, with 19 bases in between. The germline V gene has CDR1 SQVTM and CDR2 ANQGSEA. The CDR3 length is 15 residues. The CDR3 loop reads CSARPGQLFQETQYF. CDR3 nucleotides: TGCAGCGCCCGGCCCGGACAGCTCTTCCAAGAGACCCAGTACTTC. Based on the CDR3 plus reference TRBV29-1 and TRBJ2-5, the full variable domain is SAVISQKPSRDICQRGTSLTIQCQVDSQVTMMFWYRQQPGQSLTLIATANQGSEATYESGFVIDKFPISRPNLTFSTLTVSNMSPEDSSIYLCSARPGQLFQETQYFGPGTRLLVL.

Note on this clone: At one end the junction does not follow the germline gene, possibly because of a read error. The chain employs TRBV18 and TRBJ2-3; D is undetermined. This CDR3 has 13 residues. The germline V gene has CDR1 KGHSH and CDR2 LQKENI. The CDR3 DNA follows: TGTGCCAACTCACCGCCTTCTGAGGATACGCAGTATTTT. Its protein product is CANSPPSEDTQYF. Variable domain in full (rest from reference TRBV18 and TRBJ2-3): NAGVMQNPRHLVRRRGQEARLRCSPMKGHSHVYWYRQLPEEGLKFMVYLQKENIIDESGMPKERFSAEFPKEGPSILRIQQVVRGDSAAYFCANSPPSEDTQYFGPGTRLTVL.

A single count supports this clone. At one of its ends the junction is not consistent with the germline gene, which may arise from a read error. The chain uses TRBV11-2 and TRBJ1-2; 7 bases fit TRBD1. From germline, CDR1 is SGHAT and CDR2 FQNNGV. The CDR3 covers 15 residues. In nucleotides, the CDR3 is TGTGCCAGCAGCGGGCACCGGGACAGCAACTATGGCCACACCTTC. Amino acid sequence: CASSGHRDSNYGHTF.

The sample holds a few counts of this clone. This chain uses TRBV30 with TRBJ1-2; TRBD1 matches at 7 bases. CDR1 and CDR2 from the germline V gene are GTSNPN and SVGIG (reference sequence). This CDR3 has 14 amino acids. Trimming took 7 bases from V and 6 from J; bases not matched to a gene: 14. The CDR3 sequence is CASFRVTGTHGYTF. The DNA for the CDR3 is TGTGCCTCATTTAGGGTGACAGGGACCCATGGCTACACCTTC. The full variable domain, with the rest looked up from reference TRBV30 and TRBJ1-2, is SQTIHQWPATLVQPVGSPLSLECTVEGTSNPNLYWYRQAAGRGLQLLFYSVGIGQISSEVPQNLSASRPQDRQFILSSKKLLLSDSGFYLCASFRVTGTHGYTFGSGTRLTVV.

This chain joins TRBV6-1 and TRBJ2-1; D is perhaps TRBD2 (5 bases). The CDR3 covers 14 residues. V lost 6 bases to trimming and J lost 4 bases, with 13 bases between them. Germline V gives CDR1 MNHNS, CDR2 SASEGT. As DNA, the CDR3 is TGTGCCAGCAGCCCCAGCGGCGGTTACAATGAGCAGTTCTTC. Protein product: CASSPSGGYNEQFF.

There are a few counts of this clone. This chain links TRBV6-5 with TRBJ1-2; D is undetermined. Germline CDR1 is MNHEY and CDR2 is SVGAGI. With 6 bases removed from V and 4 bases from J, the gap between germline ends came to 12 bases. This CDR3 has 13 amino acids. The CDR3 coding sequence is TGTGCCAGCAGGAGTGGAGGCCTCTATGGCTACACCTTC. It encodes CASRSGGLYGYTF.

This chain links TRBV28 with TRBJ1-2; 12 nucleotides match TRBD1. This CDR3 is built from 18 residues. V trimming: 6 bases; J trimming: 4 bases; junction bases outside the gene matches: 15. CDR1 is MDHEN and CDR2 is SYDVKM in the germline V gene. DNA for the CDR3: TGTGCCAGCAGGCGAAACGCCGGGACAGGGGGCGTAAGCTATGGCTACACCTTC. Its translation is CASRRNAGTGGVSYGYTF.

J is TRBJ1-2 and V is TRBV11-2; D perhaps matches TRBD1 (6 bases). The V and J ends lost 1 base and 7 bases respectively, with 13 bases between them. CDR3 length equals 14 residues. Germline values: CDR1 SGHAT, CDR2 FQNNGV. CDR3: CASSLVGGQGGYTF. CDR3 in DNA: TGTGCCAGCAGCTTAGTGGGGGGGCAAGGTGGCTACACCTTC.

This chain joins TRBV11-2 and TRBJ2-1, with TRBD1 identical over 7 bases. Germline CDR1 is SGHAT and CDR2 is FQNNGV. There are 15 residues in the CDR3. Trimming removed 3 bases from V and 4 bases from J; junction bases left unmatched: 6. The CDR3 nucleotides read TGTGCCAGCAGCTTGAACAGGGGAACGTACAATGAGCAGTTCTTC. It encodes CASSLNRGTYNEQFF.

V is TRBV19 and J is TRBJ1-4; the match to TRBD1 covers 8 bases. CDR1 is LNHDA, CDR2 SQIVND, per germline (reference sequence). The V segment lost 7 bases and the J segment 2 bases; nucleotides outside the gene matches: 9. This CDR3 comprises 16 residues. The CDR3 bases are TGTGCCAGTACCGCCGGACAGGGCCGGACTAATGAAAAACTGTTTTTT. Translating it yields CASTAGQGRTNEKLFF.

This chain uses TRBV5-1 with TRBJ1-3; D perhaps matches TRBD1 (5 bases). Germline CDR1 SGHRS, CDR2 YFSETQ. V was cut by 0 bases and J by 7 bases, with 8 bases left in between. This CDR3 has 13 amino acids. CDR3 in DNA: TGCGCCAGCAGCTTGGAAGGGGCCAACACCATATATTTT. Its protein is CASSLEGANTIYF. The full variable domain, in which reference TRBV5-1 and TRBJ1-3 provide the parts outside the CDR3, is KAGVTQTPRYLIKTRGQQVTLSCSPISGHRSVSWYQQTPGQGLQFLFEYFSETQRNKGNFPGRFSGRQFSNSRSEMNVSTLELGDSALYLCASSLEGANTIYFGEGSWLTVV.

This sequence joins TRBV5-1 and TRBJ1-5; perhaps TRBD1 as D (6 bases). Germline values: CDR1 SGHRS, CDR2 YFSETQ. Trimming removed 0 bases at V and 6 bases at J, with 13 bases between. There are 15 residues in the CDR3. The CDR3 spells CASSLEGRGPQPQHF. In DNA form, the CDR3 reads TGCGCCAGCAGCTTGGAGGGCAGGGGACCTCAGCCCCAGCATTTT.